Shown below are 22 T cell receptor beta chains from a single sample sequenced in a study of cytomegalovirus exposure and HLA in healthy donors (dated by TCRdb to about 2017). The receptor library was made with the immunoSEQ multiplex PCR assay. A mixture of 60 forward primers for TCR Vbeta segments and 13 reverse primers for TCR Jbeta segments was used in the multiplex PCR. In its TCRdb copy, this immuneACCESS table keeps in-frame sequences only and misses some clones. Where compared with another copy, unresolved V genes explain less than half of these, and the others have no known cause. The sample table contains tens of thousands of clones; only one count was recorded for 60% to 70% of them. The top ten clonotypes cover around 13% of the sample. The sequencing input was PBMCs. Receptors originate from a man aged 60 to 75 in good health and CMV-seropositive.

This chain uses TRBV6-1 with TRBJ2-2; weak D call: TRBD2 (6 bases). V gave up 1 base and J gave up 4 bases, with 13 bases separating them. This CDR3 spans 16 amino acids. CDR1 and CDR2 from the germline V gene are MNHNS and SASEGT. The CDR3 spells CASSEVPGRFTGELFF. CDR3 DNA: TGTGCCAGCAGTGAAGTTCCAGGGAGGTTCACCGGGGAGCTGTTTTTT.

This chain connects TRBV5-1 to TRBJ2-2; 10 bases match TRBD1. In germline, CDR1 is SGHRS, CDR2 YFSETQ. This CDR3 has 15 residues. J gave up 4 bases and V 4 bases, and 4 bases lay outside the gene matches. The CDR3 DNA reads TGCGCCAGCAGCCTAGGACAGGGGGGCACCGGGGAGCTGTTTTTT. It codes for CASSLGQGGTGELFF.

This rearrangement joins TRBV4-1 to TRBJ2-1, with 10 nucleotides matching TRBD2. CDR1 and CDR2 from the germline V gene are MGHRA and YSYEKL. This CDR3 is built from 17 residues. V shed 0 bases, J shed 15 bases, and the junction held 17 bases outside the gene matches. In DNA, the CDR3 is TGCGCCAGCAGCCAAGATTCGTATAGCGGGAGGATTACGGGGCGGTTCTTC. This translates into CASSQDSYSGRITGRFF.

This chain uses TRBV5-1 with TRBJ2-7, with TRBD2 matching 7 bases. The germline gives CDR1 SGHRS, CDR2 YFSETQ. The CDR3 loop spans 14 amino acids. V gave up 4 bases and J gave up 6 bases; unmatched junction bases: 10. CDR3 coding DNA: TGCGCCAGCAGCCTCGTGAGCGGGATGGGCGAGCAGTACTTC. Residues: CASSLVSGMGEQYF.

This clone has a handful of counts. The J gene is TRBJ2-1, the V gene TRBV7-2; TRBD2 is a possible D gene (6 bases). V was clipped by 3 bases and J by 8 bases, with 14 bases between them. From germline, CDR1 is SGHTA and CDR2 FQGNSA. CDR3 length: 14 amino acids. CDR3 nucleotide sequence: TGTGCCAGCAGCTTCGCGGAGGGTTGGGATGAGCAGTTCTTC. Translation: CASSFAEGWDEQFF.

The chain is built from TRBV4-3 and TRBJ2-1; 8 bases are a match to TRBD2. CDR3 length: 18 residues. With V trimmed by 4 bases and J by 0 bases, 11 bases remained unmatched. Germline CDR1 reads LGHNA; CDR2 reads YSLEER. CDR3 nucleotide sequence: TGCGCCAGCAGCCCAGGTAGCGGGGCTCAAAGCTCCTACAATGAGCAGTTCTTC. It is translated as CASSPGSGAQSSYNEQFF.

This clone was seen more than once but under ten times. The chain employs TRBV7-9 and TRBJ1-3; D is unclear. Germline CDR1 and CDR2: SEHNR and FQNEAQ (reference sequence). The CDR3 totals 14 residues. Trimming removed 2 bases from V and 1 base from J, with 6 bases in between. CDR3 DNA sequence: TGTGCCAGCAGCTTATCCGCGTCTGGAAACACCATATATTTT. Translation gives CASSLSASGNTIYF.

This clone occurred a few times. The chain links TRBV5-4 to TRBJ2-5; D call uncertain. Germline V gives CDR1 SGHNT, CDR2 YYREEE (reference sequence). The CDR3 runs 13 residues. Trimming cost V 2 bases and J 0 bases, with 5 bases left between them. The CDR3 coding sequence is TGTGCCAGCAGCTTCCAGAACCAAGAGACCCAGTACTTC. Translated: CASSFQNQETQYF.

The chain joins TRBV19 to TRBJ2-7, with D perhaps matching TRBD2 (6 bases). Germline loops: CDR1 LNHDA, CDR2 SQIVND (reference sequence). Trimming pared 6 bases from V and 2 bases from J, leaving 14 bases between. CDR3 length: 14 amino acids. The CDR3 is CASRSGTYPYEQYF. The CDR3 DNA follows: TGTGCCAGTAGGTCCGGGACTTACCCCTACGAGCAGTACTTC.

The J gene is TRBJ2-1, the V gene TRBV27, with D unclear. The CDR3 totals 11 residues. Deletions cut 0 bases from V and 11 bases from J, with 5 bases between. Germline V gives CDR1 MNHEY, CDR2 SMNVEV (reference sequence). CDR3 residues: CASSLSGQQFF. CDR3 DNA: TGTGCCAGCAGTTTATCGGGCCAGCAGTTCTTC.

This chain links TRBV4-1 with TRBJ2-7; D is uncertain. The CDR3 length is 14 residues. With 5 bases removed from V and 1 base from J, the gap between germline ends came to 12 bases. From germline, CDR1 is MGHRA and CDR2 YSYEKL. The DNA for the CDR3 is TGCGCCAGCAGCACCCAGACACCTTCCTACGAGCAGTACTTC. It encodes CASSTQTPSYEQYF.

This chain links TRBV18 with TRBJ2-1; 8 bases agree with TRBD1. V shed 0 bases, J shed 8 bases, and the junction held 6 bases outside the gene matches. CDR3 size: 15 residues. Germline loops: CDR1 KGHSH, CDR2 LQKENI. The CDR3 spells CASSPPGQGWDEQFF. CDR3 DNA: TGTGCCAGCTCACCACCCGGACAGGGATGGGATGAGCAGTTCTTC.

This clone was detected only once. The chain combines TRBV30 with TRBJ2-4; D may be TRBD2 (6 bases). Germline assignment: CDR1 GTSNPN and CDR2 SVGIG (reference sequence). The ends were cut back, 6 bases at V and 3 bases at J, with 15 bases in the middle. This CDR3 has 14 amino acids. The CDR3 DNA sequence: TGTGCCTGCTCATCGGGGGTAGGCAAAAACATTCAGTACTTC. Its protein product is CACSSGVGKNIQYF.

V is TRBV18 and J is TRBJ2-3, with 14 bases lining up with TRBD2. Trimming took 2 bases from V and 6 from J; bases not matched to a gene: 7. This CDR3 contains 17 residues. Germline V lookup: CDR1 KGHSH, CDR2 LQKENI. CDR3 DNA: TGTGCCAGCTCACCAGGACTAGCGGGAGGTAGTGATGATACGCAGTATTTT. Translated: CASSPGLAGGSDDTQYF. The variable domain in full, completed from reference TRBV18 and TRBJ2-3, reads NAGVMQNPRHLVRRRGQEARLRCSPMKGHSHVYWYRQLPEEGLKFMVYLQKENIIDESGMPKERFSAEFPKEGPSILRIQQVVRGDSAAYFCASSPGLAGGSDDTQYFGPGTRLTVL.

This clone was observed a handful of times. This sequence joins TRBV7-9 and TRBJ1-1; 8 bases fit TRBD1. From germline, CDR1 is SEHNR and CDR2 FQNEAQ (reference sequence). J gave up 4 bases and V 8 bases, and 9 bases lay outside the gene matches. The CDR3 spans 14 residues. The CDR3 nucleotides are TGTGCCAGCGGGGAATCAGGGGGCGGCACTGAAGCTTTCTTT. Translated: CASGESGGGTEAFF. The entire variable domain, with the rest obtained from reference TRBV7-9 and TRBJ1-1, is as follows: DTGVSQNPRHKITKRGQNVTFRCDPISEHNRLYWYRQTLGQGPEFLTYFQNEAQLEKSRLLSDRFSAERPKGSFSTLEIQRTEQGDSAMYLCASGESGGGTEAFFGQGTRLTVV.

The chain employs TRBV19 and TRBJ2-3, with TRBD2 matching 8 bases. V gave up 3 bases and J gave up 10 bases; unmatched junction bases: 6. From germline, CDR1 is LNHDA and CDR2 SQIVND (reference sequence). This CDR3 contains 13 residues. In DNA, the CDR3 is TGTGCCAGTAGTATTTCCGTCGGGGGGGCGCAGTATTTT. It translates to CASSISVGGAQYF.

This clone was seen only a few times. The chain has TRBV7-2 and TRBJ1-2, with 8 bases identical to TRBD1. The length of the CDR3 is 14 residues. Germline CDR1 reads SGHTA; CDR2 reads FQGNSA. Unmatched junction bases numbered 2, after V lost 1 base and J lost 4 bases. CDR3 amino acids: CASSLGGQVYGYTF. The CDR3 bases are TGTGCCAGCAGCTTAGGGGGACAGGTCTATGGCTACACCTTC.

This chain uses TRBV9 with TRBJ2-1; perhaps TRBD2 as D (5 bases). In germline, CDR1 is SGDLS, CDR2 YYNGEE. The CDR3 spans 14 residues. The ends were cut back, 2 bases at V and 1 base at J, with 7 bases in the middle. The CDR3 sequence: CASSVRESYNEQFF. The CDR3 DNA is TGTGCCAGCAGCGTGAGGGAGTCCTACAATGAGCAGTTCTTC. Full variable domain (remainder filled in from reference TRBV9 and TRBJ2-1): DSGVTQTPKHLITATGQRVTLRCSPRSGDLSVYWYQQSLDQGLQFLIQYYNGEERAKGNILERFSAQQFPDLHSELNLSSLELGDSALYFCASSVRESYNEQFFGPGTRLTVL.

A word on this clone: The junction departs from germline at one end; a sequencing error may be responsible. J is TRBJ1-1 and V is TRBV6-5; D uncertain. In germline, CDR1 is MNHEY, CDR2 SVGAGI. The CDR3 loop spans 14 amino acids. CDR3 protein: CASSYSTTNSEAFF. The CDR3, as DNA: TGTGCCAGCAGTTACTCGACTACGAACTCTGAAGCTTTCTTT.

The V and J genes are TRBV6-1 and TRBJ2-7, with 11 positions matching TRBD1. CDR1 is MNHNS, CDR2 SASEGT, per germline. The J segment lost 7 bases and the V segment lost 4 bases, leaving 6 bases of the junction unmatched. CDR3 size: 14 residues. In nucleotides, the CDR3 is TGTGCCAGCAGTGTGGACAGGGGGCCCTGGGAGCAGTACTTC. Its protein product is CASSVDRGPWEQYF.

The gene calls are TRBV5-1 and TRBJ2-5; D remains unclear. In germline, CDR1 is SGHRS, CDR2 YFSETQ. Trimming took off 2 bases at V and 6 bases at J, with 8 bases between the two ends. The CDR3 is 12 residues long. The CDR3 region is CASSFSSQTQYF. CDR3 nucleotide sequence: TGCGCCAGCAGCTTCAGTTCCCAGACCCAGTACTTC.

This clone was found a few times. The V call is TRBV25-1, the J call TRBJ1-1; the D gene is possibly TRBD1 (5 bases). This CDR3 region has 16 residues. Germline-derived CDR1 and CDR2 are MGHDK and SYGVNS. Trimming stripped 5 bases from V and 0 bases from J, with 16 bases between. Here the CDR3 DNA reads TGTGCCAGCAGTCGAAGGGGAGGCGGGATGAACACTGAAGCTTTCTTT. As protein: CASSRRGGGMNTEAFF.